The clone carrying this TCR beta chain showed up just once. Antigen specificity is unknown. A 5'RACE reaction primed in the constant segment made cDNA libraries of TCR alpha and TCR beta, and these carried sample barcodes and UMIs. TCRdb recomputed calls from the 5' RACE reads with MiXCR, one row per CDR3 protein. The sample yields 89,000 or so distinct CDR3 sequences, roughly 12% seen once. This specimen belongs to a study of T-cell memory formation after mild COVID-19. Study-wide findings and caveats: CD4+ contracting clones were found mainly in CM and EM, and CD8+ ones in EMRA. In pre-infection memory, a portion of responding clones appeared, which suggested that cross-reactive memory joined.

CDR1 is MGHRA, CDR2 YSYEKL, per germline. Trimming removed 0 bases from V and 2 bases from J, with 17 bases in between. The CDR3 length is 17 residues. The receptor was isolated from a man aged 18 to 29 who had mild COVID-19 (a few samples of this study predate the infection). Cell type and time point are not known. The J gene is TRBJ2-7, the V gene TRBV4-1; D gene unclear. Sequencing used PBMCs or a T cell subset sorted from them (not recorded which). CDR3: CASSQDRTGVAPYEQYF. Written as DNA, the CDR3 is TGCGCCAGCAGCCAAGATCGGACGGGCGTCGCCCCCTACGAGCAGTACTTC.